This TCR beta chain was identified during a study of Ad26.COV2.S vaccination and SARS-CoV-2 variants. Using immunoSEQ multiplex PCR, the repertoire was profiled, and TCRdb retains in-frame clones only, with some absent. The sample lists roughly 500,000 clones; 85% to 90% were seen once. The ends were cut back, 2 bases at V and 9 bases at J, with 12 bases in the middle. Per germline, CDR1 SGHNT and CDR2 YYREEE (reference sequence). This CDR3 spans 13 amino acids. Specified treatment: around 19 received Ad26.COV2.S at low or high dose, single or two shots; 5 received placebo; per-sample allocation not given. Sample collection was performed on day 63 after the first vaccine or placebo injection. Participants' vaccine, an Ad26 vector, delivered Wuhan-strain SARS-CoV-2 spike.

The rearrangement uses TRBV5-4 and TRBJ2-1; no clear D. The TCR comes from a person between 18 and 65 years old who received the Ad26.COV2.S COVID-19 vaccine or a placebo. The sample in question was peripheral blood, obtained in a trial of Ad26.COV2.S vaccine versus placebo. The CDR3: CASSLQLPGEQFF. The DNA of the CDR3 is TGTGCCAGCAGCTTACAGCTCCCGGGTGAGCAGTTCTTC.